This T cell receptor beta chain was profiled in a study of T-cell reconstitution after alpha-beta-depleted transplantation in children. General study results and limits: Elevated TCRbeta diversity at day 60 was traced, in some patients, to surviving recipient T cells and thymic progenitors.

From germline, CDR1 is SGHRS and CDR2 YFSETQ. The V end was cut by 0 bases, the J end by 3 bases, with 7 bases between. The CDR3 contains 14 residues. Concerning this clonotype itself: Its specificity is unknown.

TCRbeta library preparation incorporated unique molecular identifiers. MiXCR, applied by TCRdb to the PCR reads, yields one record per CDR3 protein. This sample carries 100,000 to 150,000 distinct CDR3 sequences, under 25% of them seen once, and the ten largest clones take about 10%. The chain links TRBV5-1 to TRBJ2-4; D perhaps matches TRBD2 (5 bases). The receptor was derived from a male patient aged 2-10 years who had a stem cell transplant for chronic granulomatous disease, so the T cells may come from the graft donor. This sample comprised PBMCs, mostly from graft donor cells, obtained 180 days after TCRalphabeta/CD19-depleted stem cell transplant. The CDR3 nucleotides are TGCGCCAGCAGCTTGGGACGGGACAAAAACATTCAGTACTTC. Residues: CASSLGRDKNIQYF. The whole variable domain, remainder taken from reference TRBV5-1 and TRBJ2-4, is KAGVTQTPRYLIKTRGQQVTLSCSPISGHRSVSWYQQTPGQGLQFLFEYFSETQRNKGNFPGRFSGRQFSNSRSEMNVSTLELGDSALYLCASSLGRDKNIQYFGAGTRLSVL.